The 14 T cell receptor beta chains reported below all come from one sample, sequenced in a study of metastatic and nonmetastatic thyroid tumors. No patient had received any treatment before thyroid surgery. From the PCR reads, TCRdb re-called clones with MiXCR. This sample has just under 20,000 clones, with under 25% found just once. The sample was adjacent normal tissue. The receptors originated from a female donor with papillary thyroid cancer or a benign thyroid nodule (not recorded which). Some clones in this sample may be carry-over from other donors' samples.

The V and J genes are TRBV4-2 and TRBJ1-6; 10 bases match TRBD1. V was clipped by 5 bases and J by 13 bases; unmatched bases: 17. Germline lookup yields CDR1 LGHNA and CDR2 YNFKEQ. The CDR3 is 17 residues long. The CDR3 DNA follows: TGTGCCAGCAGCACCATACCGGGACAGGGGTCTCTAATCCCCCTCCACTTT. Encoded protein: CASSTIPGQGSLIPLHF.

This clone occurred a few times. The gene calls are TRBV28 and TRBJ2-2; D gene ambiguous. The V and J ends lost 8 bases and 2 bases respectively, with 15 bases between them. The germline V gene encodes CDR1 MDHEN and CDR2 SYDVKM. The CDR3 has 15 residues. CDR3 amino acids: CASCLQAPNTGELFF. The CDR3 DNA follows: TGTGCCAGCTGCTTACAAGCTCCTAACACCGGGGAGCTGTTTTTT.

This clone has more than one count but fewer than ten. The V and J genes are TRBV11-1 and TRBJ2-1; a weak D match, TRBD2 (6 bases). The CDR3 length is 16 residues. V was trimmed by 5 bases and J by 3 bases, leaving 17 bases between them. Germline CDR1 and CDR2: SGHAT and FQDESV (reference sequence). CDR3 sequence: CASSGRVGRVYNEQFF. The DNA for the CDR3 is TGTGCCAGCAGCGGGCGGGTCGGGAGAGTCTACAATGAGCAGTTCTTC.

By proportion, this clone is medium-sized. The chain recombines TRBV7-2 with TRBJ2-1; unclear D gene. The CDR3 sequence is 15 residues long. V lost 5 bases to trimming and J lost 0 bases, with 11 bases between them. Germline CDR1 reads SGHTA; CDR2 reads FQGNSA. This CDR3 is CASSQPHSSYNEQFF. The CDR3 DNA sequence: TGTGCCAGCAGCCAACCCCATAGCTCCTACAATGAGCAGTTCTTC.

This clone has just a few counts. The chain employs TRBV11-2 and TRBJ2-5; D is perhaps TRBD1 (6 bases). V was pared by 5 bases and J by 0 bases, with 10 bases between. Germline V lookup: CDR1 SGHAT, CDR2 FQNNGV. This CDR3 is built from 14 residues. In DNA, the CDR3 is TGTGCCAGCAGCCCCGAGGGGGACCAAGAGACCCAGTACTTC. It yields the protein CASSPEGDQETQYF.

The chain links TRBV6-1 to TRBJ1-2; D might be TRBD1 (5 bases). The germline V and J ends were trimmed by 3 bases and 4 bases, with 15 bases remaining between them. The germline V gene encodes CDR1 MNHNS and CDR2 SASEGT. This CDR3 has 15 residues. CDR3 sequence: CASSETAIEAYGYTF. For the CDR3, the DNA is TGTGCCAGCAGTGAGACAGCGATTGAAGCCTATGGCTACACCTTC.

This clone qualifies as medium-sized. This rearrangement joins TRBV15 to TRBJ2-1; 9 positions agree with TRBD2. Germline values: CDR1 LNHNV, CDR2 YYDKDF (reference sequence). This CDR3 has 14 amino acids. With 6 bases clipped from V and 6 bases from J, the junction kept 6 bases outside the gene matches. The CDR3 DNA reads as TGTGCCACCAGGGGGGTTAGCGGGAGCAATGAGCAGTTCTTC. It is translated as CATRGVSGSNEQFF.

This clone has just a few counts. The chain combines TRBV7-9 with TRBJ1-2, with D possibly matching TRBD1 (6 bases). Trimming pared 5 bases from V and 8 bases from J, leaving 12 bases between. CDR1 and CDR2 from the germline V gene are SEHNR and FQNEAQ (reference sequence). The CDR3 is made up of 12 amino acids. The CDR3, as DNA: TGTGCCAGCAGCCCACAGGGTGAGGGCTACACCTTC. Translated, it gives CASSPQGEGYTF.

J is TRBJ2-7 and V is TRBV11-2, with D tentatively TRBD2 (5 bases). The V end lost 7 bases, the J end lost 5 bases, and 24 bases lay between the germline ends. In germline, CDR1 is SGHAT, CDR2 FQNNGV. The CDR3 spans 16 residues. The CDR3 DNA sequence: TGTGCCAGCATCCCCCGGTCCGCAGGTACTAGTGACGAGCAGTACTTC. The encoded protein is CASIPRSAGTSDEQYF.

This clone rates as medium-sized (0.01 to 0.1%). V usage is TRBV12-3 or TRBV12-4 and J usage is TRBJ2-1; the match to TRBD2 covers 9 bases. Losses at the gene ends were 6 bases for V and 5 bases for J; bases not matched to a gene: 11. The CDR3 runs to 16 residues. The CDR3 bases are TGTGCCAGCAGAACCCTTAGCGGGAGAGTTCACAATGAGCAGTTCTTC. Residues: CASRTLSGRVHNEQFF.

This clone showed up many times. CDR3 sequence: CASSLSGQETQYF. In DNA form, the CDR3 reads TGTGCCAGCTCCCTTAGCGGACAAGAGACCCAGTACTTC. This chain joins TRBV19 and TRBJ2-5, with TRBD2 as a possible D gene (6 bases). This CDR3 is 13 amino acids long. The germline V gene encodes CDR1 LNHDA and CDR2 SQIVND (reference sequence). V gave up 9 bases and J gave up 2 bases, with 13 bases separating them.

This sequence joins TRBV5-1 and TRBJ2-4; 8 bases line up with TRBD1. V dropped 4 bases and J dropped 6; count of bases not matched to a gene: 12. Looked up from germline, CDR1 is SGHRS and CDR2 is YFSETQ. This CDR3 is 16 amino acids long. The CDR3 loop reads CASSHSTGTGPNIQYF. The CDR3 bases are TGCGCCAGCAGCCATTCAACCGGGACAGGTCCAAACATTCAGTACTTC. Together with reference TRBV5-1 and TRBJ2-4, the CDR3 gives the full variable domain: KAGVTQTPRYLIKTRGQQVTLSCSPISGHRSVSWYQQTPGQGLQFLFEYFSETQRNKGNFPGRFSGRQFSNSRSEMNVSTLELGDSALYLCASSHSTGTGPNIQYFGAGTRLSVL.

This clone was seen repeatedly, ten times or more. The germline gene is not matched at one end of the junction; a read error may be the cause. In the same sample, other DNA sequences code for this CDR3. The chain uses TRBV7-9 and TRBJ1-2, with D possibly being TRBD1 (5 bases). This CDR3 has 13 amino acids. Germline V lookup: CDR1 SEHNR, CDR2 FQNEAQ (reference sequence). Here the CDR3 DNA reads TGCGCCAGCAGCTTAGGGGCCGGGCAGGGCTACACCTTC. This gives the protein CASSLGAGQGYTF. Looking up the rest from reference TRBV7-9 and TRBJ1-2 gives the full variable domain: DTGVSQNPRHKITKRGQNVTFRCDPISEHNRLYWYRQTLGQGPEFLTYFQNEAQLEKSRLLSDRFSAERPKGSFSTLEIQRTEQGDSAMYLCASSLGAGQGYTFGSGTRLTVV.

The CDR3 coding sequence is TGCAGTGCTAGATGTGGGCATGGCTACACCTTC. This translates into CSARCGHGYTF. V gene TRBV20-1 combines with J gene TRBJ1-2; D not resolved. Germline assignment: CDR1 DFQATT and CDR2 SNEGSKA (reference sequence). V was trimmed by 2 bases and J by 6 bases, leaving 7 bases between them. The CDR3 is 11 amino acids.